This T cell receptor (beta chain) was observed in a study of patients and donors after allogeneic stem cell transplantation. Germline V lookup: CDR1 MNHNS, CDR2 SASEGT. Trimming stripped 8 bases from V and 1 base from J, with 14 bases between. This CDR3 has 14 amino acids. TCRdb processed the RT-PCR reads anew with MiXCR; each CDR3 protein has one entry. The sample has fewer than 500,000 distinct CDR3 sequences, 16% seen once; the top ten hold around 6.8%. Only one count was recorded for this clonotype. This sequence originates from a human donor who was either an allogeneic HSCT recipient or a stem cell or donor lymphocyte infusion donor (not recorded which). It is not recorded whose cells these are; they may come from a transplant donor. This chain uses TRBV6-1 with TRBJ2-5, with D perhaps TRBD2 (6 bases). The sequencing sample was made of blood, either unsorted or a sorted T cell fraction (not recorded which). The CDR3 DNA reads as TGTGCCAGCCTCCAAGACGGGGGCCAAGAGACCCAGTACTTC. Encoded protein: CASLQDGGQETQYF.